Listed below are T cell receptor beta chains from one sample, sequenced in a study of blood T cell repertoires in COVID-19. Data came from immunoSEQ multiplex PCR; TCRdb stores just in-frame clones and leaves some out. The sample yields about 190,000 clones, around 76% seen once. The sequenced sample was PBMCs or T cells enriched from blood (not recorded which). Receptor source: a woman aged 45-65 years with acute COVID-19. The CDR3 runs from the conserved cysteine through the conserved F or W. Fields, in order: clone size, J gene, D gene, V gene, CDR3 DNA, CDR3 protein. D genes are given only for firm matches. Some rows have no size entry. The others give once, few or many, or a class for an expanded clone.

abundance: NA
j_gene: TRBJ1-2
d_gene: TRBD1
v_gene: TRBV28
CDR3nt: TGTGCCAGCAGTTTAGTGGGACAGGGACATGGCTACACCTTC
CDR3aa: CASSLVGQGHGYTF

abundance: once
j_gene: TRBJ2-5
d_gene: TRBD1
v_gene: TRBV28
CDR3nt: TGTGCCAGCACAAACAGGGGAGAGGAGACCCAGTACTTC
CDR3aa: CASTNRGEETQYF

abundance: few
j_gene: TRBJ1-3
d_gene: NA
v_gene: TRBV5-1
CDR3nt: TGCGCCAGCAGCTTGTCGGGGGGTTCTGGAAACACCATATATTTT
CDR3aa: CASSLSGGSGNTIYF

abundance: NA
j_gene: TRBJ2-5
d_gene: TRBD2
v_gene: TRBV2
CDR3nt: TGTGCCAGCAGTGAACTAGCGGGGGGCTCTGGGGAGACCCAGTACTTC
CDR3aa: CASSELAGGSGETQYF

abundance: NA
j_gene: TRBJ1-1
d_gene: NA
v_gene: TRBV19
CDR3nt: TGTGCCAGTAGTATAGATTTAGAATCACCGAACACTGAAGCTTTCTTT
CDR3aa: CASSIDLESPNTEAFF

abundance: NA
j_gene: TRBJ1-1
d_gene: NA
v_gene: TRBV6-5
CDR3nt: TGTGCCAGCTCTGACTCACTGAACACTGAAGCTTTCTTT
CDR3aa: CASSDSLNTEAFF

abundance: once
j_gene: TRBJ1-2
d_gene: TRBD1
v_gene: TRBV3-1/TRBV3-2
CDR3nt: TGTGCCAGCAGCCAAGGGAGTAGAGGGGGCGGCTATGGCTACACCTTC
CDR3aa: CASSQGSRGGGYGYTF

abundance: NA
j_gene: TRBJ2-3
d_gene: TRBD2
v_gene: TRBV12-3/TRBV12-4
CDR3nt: TGTGCCAGCGTAGCTAGCGGGGACACGCAGTATTTT
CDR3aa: CASVASGDTQYF

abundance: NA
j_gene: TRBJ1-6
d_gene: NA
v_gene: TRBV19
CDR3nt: TGTGCCAGTAGCCAGGGCAGCACCTATAATTCACCCCTCCACTTT
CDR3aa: CASSQGSTYNSPLHF

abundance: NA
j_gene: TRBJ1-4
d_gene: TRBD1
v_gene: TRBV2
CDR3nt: TGTGCCAGTAACAACCGGGACAGCCTATCCAAAAAACTGTTTTTT
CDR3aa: CASNNRDSLSKKLFF

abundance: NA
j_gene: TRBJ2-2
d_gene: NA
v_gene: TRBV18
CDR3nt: TGTGCCAGCTCACCAGAGGTGGCCGGGGAGCTGTTTTTT
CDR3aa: CASSPEVAGELFF

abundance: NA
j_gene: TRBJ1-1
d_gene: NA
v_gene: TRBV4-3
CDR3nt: TGCGCCAGCAGCCAAGATAGTACCGGGAACACTGAAGCTTTCTTT
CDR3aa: CASSQDSTGNTEAFF

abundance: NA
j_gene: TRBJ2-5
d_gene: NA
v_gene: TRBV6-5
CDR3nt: TGTGCCAGCAGTTACTCGTCCGGGACCCAGTACTTC
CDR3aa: CASSYSSGTQYF

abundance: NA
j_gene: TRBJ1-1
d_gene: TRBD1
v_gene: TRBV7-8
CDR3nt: TGTGCCAGCAGGGGACGTACCAGGGGGCGGACTGAAGCTTTCTTT
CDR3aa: CASRGRTRGRTEAFF

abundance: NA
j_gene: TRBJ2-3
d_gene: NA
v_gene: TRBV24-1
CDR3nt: TGTGCCACCAGTGATTTGAGGTCGACAACTAGCACAGATACGCAGTATTTT
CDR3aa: CATSDLRSTTSTDTQYF

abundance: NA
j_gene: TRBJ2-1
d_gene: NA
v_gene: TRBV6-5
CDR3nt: TGTGCCAGCAGTTACTTCGCGAAGTCGGCCTACAATGAGCAGTTCTTC
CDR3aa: CASSYFAKSAYNEQFF